Listed below are T cell receptor beta chains from one sample, sequenced in a study of blood T cells in healthy people across ages. Each CDR3 protein is one row after TCRdb ran MiXCR on the 5' RACE reads. The sample carries some 370,000 distinct CDR3 sequences, more than 45% recorded once. The sequencing input was blood. The receptors were gathered from a man between 60 and 75 years old in good health. CDR3s include the opening cysteine and the closing phenylalanine or tryptophan. Fields, in order: clone size, D gene, J gene, V gene, CDR3 DNA, CDR3 protein. The D gene is left open where the match is weak. Clone size appears in some rows only: once, few, many, or a class for an expanded clone.

. | . | TRBJ1-5 | TRBV20-1 | TGCAGTGCTAGGGACGGGGATCAGCCCCAGCATTTT | CSARDGDQPQHF
once | . | TRBJ2-3 | TRBV7-7 | TGTGCTAGCAGCTTAGGCGTAGGGCGGACAGATACGCAGTATTTT | CASSLGVGRTDTQYF
. | . | TRBJ2-1 | TRBV7-2 | TGTGCCAGCGGCCAAGTCGACATGATAACCTACAATGAGCAGTTCTTC | CASGQVDMITYNEQFF
few | . | TRBJ2-1 | TRBV5-1 | TGCGCCAGCAGCTTCCCCTCGGGGGAGCAGTTCTTC | CASSFPSGEQFF
few | . | TRBJ2-1 | TRBV3-1 | TGTGCCAGCAGCTTCGCTGGCTATGAGCAGTTCTTC | CASSFAGYEQFF
. | TRBD2 | TRBJ2-1 | TRBV7-6 | TGTGCCAGCAGCTTAGGGACTAGCGGCGCCCTCGACAATGAGCAGTTCTTC | CASSLGTSGALDNEQFF
. | . | TRBJ2-5 | TRBV15 | TGTGCCGCCAGCAGAGATGCTGGGGATTTCGAGACCCAGTACTTC | CAASRDAGDFETQYF
. | . | TRBJ1-2 | TRBV6-5 | TGTGCCGCCAGCCGGGGGATCAACTATGGCTACACCTTC | CAASRGINYGYTF
. | . | TRBJ1-1 | TRBV4-2 | TGTGCCAGCAGCCAAGATGAGAGGTTGGGGAAGACTGACACTGAAGCTTTCTTT | CASSQDERLGKTDTEAFF
. | . | TRBJ1-2 | TRBV4-1 | TGCGCCAGCAGCCAACTATTGGGACAAGTCTATGGCTACACCTTC | CASSQLLGQVYGYTF
. | . | TRBJ2-7 | TRBV29-1 | TGCAGCGTCCAGGGGTCCTGGGGATACGAGCAGTACTTC | CSVQGSWGYEQYF
. | . | TRBJ1-2 | TRBV20-1 | TGCAGTGCCCGGATAGAAAGGCTTTATGGCTACACCTTC | CSARIERLYGYTF
few | TRBD1 | TRBJ1-2 | TRBV20-1 | TGCAGTGCTAGGGACAGGGGGACCTATGGCTACACCTTC | CSARDRGTYGYTF
. | TRBD1 | TRBJ2-1 | TRBV5-1 | TGCGCCAGCAGCTTTACAGGGGGCAGTGAGCAGTTCTTC | CASSFTGGSEQFF
few | . | TRBJ1-2 | TRBV29-1 | TGCAGCGTTTACTCAGGGCCCCCCAAATATGGCTACACCTTC | CSVYSGPPKYGYTF
few | TRBD2 | TRBJ2-1 | TRBV14 | TGTGCCAGCAGCCAGGGACTAGCGGGAGGGCAAAATGAGCAGTTCTTC | CASSQGLAGGQNEQFF
. | . | TRBJ2-6 | TRBV4-2 | TGTGCCAGCAGCCAAGTGTTGGGCAATGGGGCCAACGTCCTGACTTTC | CASSQVLGNGANVLTF
. | TRBD2 | TRBJ2-1 | TRBV25-1 | TGTGCCAGCAGTTTTCTAGCGGGAGAGGGTGAGCAGTTCTTC | CASSFLAGEGEQFF
few | TRBD1 | TRBJ2-3 | TRBV15 | TGTGCCACCAGCAGTTTGGGACAGGAGATCACAGATACGCAGTATTTT | CATSSLGQEITDTQYF
. | . | TRBJ2-3 | TRBV27 | TGTGCCAGCAGAAGAGGGGTCAGAACAGATACGCAGTATTTT | CASRRGVRTDTQYF
few | . | TRBJ2-1 | TRBV28 | TGTGCCAGCAGTAGCAGGGGGGACAATGAGCAGTTCTTC | CASSSRGDNEQFF
few | . | TRBJ2-7 | TRBV6-2/TRBV6-3 | TGTGCCAGCAGACAGGCTCACGAGCAGTACTTC | CASRQAHEQYF
once | . | TRBJ2-5 | TRBV30 | TGTGCCGGGAGTACAGGGAAAGAGACCCAGTACTTC | CAGSTGKETQYF
. | . | TRBJ1-1 | TRBV10-3 | TGTGCCATCAGTGAGTCGGGAGAAGCTTTCTTT | CAISESGEAFF
. | TRBD1 | TRBJ2-7 | TRBV5-1 | TGCGCCAGCAGCTTGGGGGACAGGGAGAACGAGCAGTACTTC | CASSLGDRENEQYF
once | TRBD2 | TRBJ2-7 | TRBV7-2 | TGTGCCAGCAGCTCCCAGCGGGGGGGCCTCTACAATGAGCAGTACTTC | CASSSQRGGLYNEQYF
few | TRBD2 | TRBJ2-7 | TRBV20-1 | TGCAGTGCTCCCCTCACTAGCGGGAGGAGGTACGAGCAGTACTTC | CSAPLTSGRRYEQYF
. | TRBD2 | TRBJ2-1 | TRBV7-2 | TGTGCCAGCAGCTCCATGGGGACTAGCGGGGTTGAGCAGTTCTTC | CASSSMGTSGVEQFF